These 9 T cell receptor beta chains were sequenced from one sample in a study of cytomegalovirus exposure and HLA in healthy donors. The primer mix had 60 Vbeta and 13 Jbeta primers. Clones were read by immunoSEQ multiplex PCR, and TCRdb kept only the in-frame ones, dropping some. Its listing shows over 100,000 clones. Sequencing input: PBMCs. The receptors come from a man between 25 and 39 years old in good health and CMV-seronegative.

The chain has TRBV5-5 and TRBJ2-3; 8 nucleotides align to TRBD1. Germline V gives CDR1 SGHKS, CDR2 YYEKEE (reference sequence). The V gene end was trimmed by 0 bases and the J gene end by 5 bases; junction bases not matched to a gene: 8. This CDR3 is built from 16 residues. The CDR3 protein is CASSLAPGGAGDTQYF. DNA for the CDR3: TGTGCCAGCAGCTTGGCGCCAGGGGGCGCGGGAGATACGCAGTATTTT.

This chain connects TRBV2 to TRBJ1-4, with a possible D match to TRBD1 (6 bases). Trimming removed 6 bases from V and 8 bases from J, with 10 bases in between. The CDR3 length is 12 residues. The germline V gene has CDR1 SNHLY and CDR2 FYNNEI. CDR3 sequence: CASRGGGEKLFF. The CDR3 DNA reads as TGTGCCAGCAGGGGAGGGGGGGAAAAACTGTTTTTT.

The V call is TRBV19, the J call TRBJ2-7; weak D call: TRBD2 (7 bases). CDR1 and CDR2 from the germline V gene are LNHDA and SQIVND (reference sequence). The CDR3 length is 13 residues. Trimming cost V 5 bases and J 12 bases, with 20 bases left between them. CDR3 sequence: CASSGPGGYPSYF. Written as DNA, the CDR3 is TGTGCCAGTAGTGGCCCGGGGGGCTATCCTTCGTACTTC.

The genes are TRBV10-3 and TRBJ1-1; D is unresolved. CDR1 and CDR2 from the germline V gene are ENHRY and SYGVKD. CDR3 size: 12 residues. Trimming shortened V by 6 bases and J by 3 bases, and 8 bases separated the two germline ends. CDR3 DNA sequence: TGTGCCATCAGCTACAGTGACACTGAAGCTTTCTTT. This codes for CAISYSDTEAFF.

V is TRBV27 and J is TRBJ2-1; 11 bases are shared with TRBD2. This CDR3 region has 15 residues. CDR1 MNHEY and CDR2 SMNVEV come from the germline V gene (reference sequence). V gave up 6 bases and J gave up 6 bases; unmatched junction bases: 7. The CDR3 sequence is CASSRLAGFGNEQFF. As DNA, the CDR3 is TGTGCCAGCAGCAGACTAGCGGGGTTTGGCAATGAGCAGTTCTTC.

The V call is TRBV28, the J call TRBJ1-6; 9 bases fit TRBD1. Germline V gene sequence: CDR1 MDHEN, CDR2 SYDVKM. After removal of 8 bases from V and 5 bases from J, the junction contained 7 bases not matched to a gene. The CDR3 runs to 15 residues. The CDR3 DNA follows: TGTGCCAGCTCATATCGGACAGGGGATAATTCACCCCTCCACTTT. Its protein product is CASSYRTGDNSPLHF.

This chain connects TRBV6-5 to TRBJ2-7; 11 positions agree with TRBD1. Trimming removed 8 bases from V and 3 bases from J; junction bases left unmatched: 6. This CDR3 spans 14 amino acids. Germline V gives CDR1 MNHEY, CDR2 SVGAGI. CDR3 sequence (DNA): TGTGCCAGCGCCTCCGGGACAGGGGGCTACGAGCAGTACTTC. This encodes CASASGTGGYEQYF.

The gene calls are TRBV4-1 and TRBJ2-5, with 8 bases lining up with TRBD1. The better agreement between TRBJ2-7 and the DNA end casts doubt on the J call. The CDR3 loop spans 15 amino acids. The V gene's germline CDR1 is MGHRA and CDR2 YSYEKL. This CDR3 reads CASSRRTGTWDEQYF. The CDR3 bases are TGCGCCAGCAGCCGGCGGACAGGGACCTGGGACGAGCAGTACTTC.

The CDR3 region is CASSLGVGPNTEAFF. CDR3 DNA sequence: TGCGCCAGCAGCTTGGGGGTGGGGCCCAACACTGAAGCTTTCTTT. The chain carries TRBV5-1 and TRBJ1-1, with D tentatively TRBD1 (5 bases). The V end lost 0 bases, the J end lost 2 bases, and 11 bases lay between the germline ends. CDR1 is SGHRS and CDR2 is YFSETQ in the germline V gene. The CDR3 sequence is 15 residues long.